This TCR beta chain was sequenced in a study of beta chain features in type 1 diabetes. In all sorted populations, purity surpassed 98%. Since all of the isolated RNA was reverse transcribed, expressed TCRB transcripts were what got sequenced. The protocol was immunoSEQ multiplex PCR, while the TCRdb copy is restricted to in-frame clones and leaves out a portion. The data hold roughly 400,000 clones, with more than 12% observed a single time. The CDR3 has 16 residues. Looked up from germline, CDR1 is KGHSH and CDR2 is LQKENI. V gave up 4 bases and J gave up 2 bases; unmatched junction bases: 9. Sequencing was done on a sample of naive CD4+ T cells from blood. The chain uses TRBV18 and TRBJ1-2; 8 nucleotides agree with TRBD1. This TCR was recovered from a woman between 18 and 29 years old in good health. CDR3 coding DNA: TGTGCCAGCTCACAAAGAATGACAGGGGAGAACTATGGCTACACCTTC. This encodes CASSQRMTGENYGYTF.